The 7 T cell receptor beta chains given below trace back to one sample, sequenced in a study of blood T cell repertoires in COVID-19. Using immunoSEQ multiplex PCR, the repertoire was profiled, and TCRdb retains in-frame clones only, with some absent. Seen here are roughly 70,000 clones, 75% to 90% observed once, and the top ten hold approximately 6.3%. Sequenced sample: peripheral blood. The source of these receptors is an older man with COVID-19, enrolled during active disease.

The chain is built from TRBV3-1 (or the pseudogene TRBV3-2) and TRBJ2-4; D may be TRBD2 (6 bases). V was clipped by 1 base and J by 11 bases, with 15 bases between them. CDR1 is LGHDT, CDR2 YNNKEL, per germline (reference sequence). The CDR3 is 14 residues long. The CDR3 DNA reads TGTGCCAGCAGCCAAGTTTCCGGCGGAGGGGTTCAGTACTTC. It encodes CASSQVSGGGVQYF.

This rearrangement joins TRBV4-2 to TRBJ1-5; TRBD1 matches at 7 bases. The trim removed 0 bases at V and 7 bases at J, leaving 3 bases unmatched. The germline CDR1 and CDR2 sequences are LGHNA and YNFKEQ. The CDR3 extends over 14 amino acids. The CDR3 DNA is TGTGCCAGCAGCCAAGATCAGGACAGGCAGCCCCAGCATTTT. It translates to CASSQDQDRQPQHF.

V is TRBV4-1 and J is TRBJ1-2; 10 positions match TRBD1. V shed 4 bases and J 6 bases; nucleotides not matched to a gene: 5. This CDR3 spans 14 amino acids. Germline V lookup: CDR1 MGHRA, CDR2 YSYEKL. The CDR3 loop reads CASSRRQGADGYTF. The CDR3, as DNA: TGCGCCAGCAGCCGTCGACAGGGGGCAGATGGCTACACCTTC.

This clone turned up a few times. This chain links TRBV4-3 with TRBJ1-4; perhaps TRBD1 as D (5 bases). This CDR3 is 15 amino acids long. Germline V lookup: CDR1 LGHNA, CDR2 YSLEER. The ends were cut back, 4 bases at V and 5 bases at J, with 14 bases in the middle. CDR3 protein: CASSRRGTVNEKLFF. In DNA form, the CDR3 reads TGCGCCAGCAGCCGTCGCGGGACGGTAAATGAAAAACTGTTTTTT.

The V and J genes are TRBV6-2 or TRBV6-3 and TRBJ1-1; D call uncertain. Germline V gene data show CDR1 as MNHEY and CDR2 as SVGEGT. Trimming left V 7 bases short and J 3 bases short, with 15 bases between. The CDR3 has 14 residues. For the CDR3, the DNA is TGTGCCAGCACCCCATCTGCGAGGGACACTGAAGCTTTCTTT. Translation gives CASTPSARDTEAFF.

The chain couples TRBV5-1 to TRBJ2-7; 7 bases are a match to TRBD1. The CDR3 spans 15 residues. V gave up 0 bases and J gave up 3 bases; unmatched junction bases: 6. From germline, CDR1 is SGHRS and CDR2 YFSETQ. CDR3 residues: CASSLAGTAHYEQYF. CDR3 in DNA: TGCGCCAGCAGCTTGGCCGGGACAGCCCACTACGAGCAGTACTTC.

The chain employs TRBV2 and TRBJ2-5, with a tentative D call TRBD2 (6 bases). This CDR3 is 13 amino acids long. From germline, CDR1 is SNHLY and CDR2 FYNNEI. Trimming left V 6 bases short and J 2 bases short, with 10 bases between. In DNA form, the CDR3 reads TGTGCCAGCAGCCGGGACTTGCAAGAGACCCAGTACTTC. As protein: CASSRDLQETQYF.